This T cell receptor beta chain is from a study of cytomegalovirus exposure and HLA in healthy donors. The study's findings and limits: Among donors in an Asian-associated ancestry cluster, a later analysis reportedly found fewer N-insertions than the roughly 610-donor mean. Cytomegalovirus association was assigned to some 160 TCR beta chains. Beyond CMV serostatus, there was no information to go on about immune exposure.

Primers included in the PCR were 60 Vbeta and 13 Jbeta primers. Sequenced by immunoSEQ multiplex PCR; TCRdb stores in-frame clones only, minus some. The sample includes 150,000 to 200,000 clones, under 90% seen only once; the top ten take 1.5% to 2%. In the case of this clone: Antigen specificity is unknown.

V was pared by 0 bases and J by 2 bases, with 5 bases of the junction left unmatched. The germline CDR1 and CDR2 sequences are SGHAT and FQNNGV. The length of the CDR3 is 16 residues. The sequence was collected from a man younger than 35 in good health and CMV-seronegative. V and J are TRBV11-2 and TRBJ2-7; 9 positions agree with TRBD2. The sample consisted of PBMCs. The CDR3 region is CASSLDLAGLAYEQYF. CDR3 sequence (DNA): TGTGCCAGCAGCTTAGACCTAGCGGGACTCGCCTACGAGCAGTACTTC.